A selection of T cell receptor beta chains follows, all from one sample in a study of T cells in localized non-small cell lung cancer. Produced via immunoSEQ multiplex PCR; TCRdb's table is partial and in-frame only. Seen here are about 36,000 clones, around 85% observed once, and the top ten hold less than 9%. This specimen was peripheral blood, taken before any cancer treatment. These receptors all come from a woman aged 35 to 70 with stage I lung adenocarcinoma. The CDR3 runs from the conserved cysteine through the conserved F or W. The order of the fields is D gene, J gene, V gene, clone size, CDR3 DNA, CDR3 protein. The D gene is left open where the match is weak. Size tells how often a clone was seen (once, few, many) or the class of an expanded clone, and some rows leave it out.

>.|TRBJ2-2|TRBV15|.
TGTGCCACCAGCAGTGGGGAGCAGTCAACCGGGGAGCTGTTTTTT
CATSSGEQSTGELFF
>TRBD2|TRBJ2-1|TRBV29-1|.
TGCAGCGTCCGTACTAGCGGGTACAATGAGCAGTTCTTC
CSVRTSGYNEQFF
>.|TRBJ1-1|TRBV7-2|.
TGTGCCAGCAGCCGAAGAACCGGGAACACTGAAGCTTTCTTT
CASSRRTGNTEAFF
>.|TRBJ1-5|TRBV4-3|.
TGCGCCAGCAGCCAAGGTCTATATAGCAATCAGCCCCAGCATTTT
CASSQGLYSNQPQHF
>.|TRBJ1-4|TRBV6-6|.
TGTGCCAGCAGTTACGGTGCGGCCTCTAATGAAAAACTGTTTTTT
CASSYGAASNEKLFF
>.|TRBJ2-2|TRBV7-6|.
TGTGCCAGCAGCTCAGCCGGTCATCTTGGCGGGGAGCTGTTTTTT
CASSSAGHLGGELFF
>TRBD1|TRBJ1-5|TRBV6-1|.
TGTGCCAGCGGGGACAGAAGCAATCAGCCCCAGCATTTT
CASGDRSNQPQHF
>.|TRBJ1-4|TRBV15|.
TGTGCCACCAGCAGAGATGGGGTCTCTAGGGGAGAAAAACTGTTTTTT
CATSRDGVSRGEKLFF
>TRBD2|TRBJ2-1|TRBV10-3|.
TGTGCCATCAGTGAGTCGTTTGAGCGGGGGGGATTTTACAATGAGCAGTTCTTC
CAISESFERGGFYNEQFF
>.|TRBJ1-2|TRBV6-5|.
TGTGCCAGCAGCCCCAGTAACAACTATGGCTACACCTTC
CASSPSNNYGYTF
>.|TRBJ2-4|TRBV5-4|.
TGTGCCAGCAGCCCCGCCGCCAAAAACATTCAGTACTTC
CASSPAAKNIQYF
>.|TRBJ2-2|TRBV18|.
TGTGCCAGCTCCCCCCTAGTGGAGTACACCGGGGAGCTGTTTTTT
CASSPLVEYTGELFF
>.|TRBJ1-6|TRBV2|few
TGTGCCAGCAGGGAGGGGCCACCCCTCCACTTT
CASREGPPLHF
>.|TRBJ2-7|TRBV4-1|once
TGCGCCAGCAGCCGAGAGAGACAGGCTCCCTACGAGCAGTACTTC
CASSRERQAPYEQYF
>.|TRBJ1-3|TRBV19|.
TGTGCCAGTTCGGCGGTCGGAAACACCATATATTTT
CASSAVGNTIYF
>.|TRBJ2-5|TRBV5-1|.
TGCGCCAGCAGCTTGGCCGAGACCCAGTACTTC
CASSLAETQYF